This TCR beta chain was sequenced during a study of OX40 agonist ivuxolimab in advanced cancers. TCRdb's table, derived via immunoSEQ multiplex PCR, lists solely in-frame clones and lacks some. The table shows over 65,000 clones, with less than 95% occurring only once. This sequence originates from an adult with an advanced solid tumor such as melanoma, head and neck, liver or kidney cancer. Sequenced material: CD4+ or CD8+ T cells sorted from blood, taken in a trial of the OX40 agonist ivuxolimab.

The CDR3 protein is CASSVPGGRANTGELFF. CDR3 nucleotide sequence: TGTGCCAGCAGCGTACCCGGGGGGAGGGCGAACACCGGGGAGCTGTTTTTT. J is TRBJ2-2 and V is TRBV28; 7 positions agree with TRBD2. J lost 0 bases, V lost 6 bases, and 10 bases had no gene match. From germline, CDR1 is MDHEN and CDR2 SYDVKM. CDR3 length: 17 residues.